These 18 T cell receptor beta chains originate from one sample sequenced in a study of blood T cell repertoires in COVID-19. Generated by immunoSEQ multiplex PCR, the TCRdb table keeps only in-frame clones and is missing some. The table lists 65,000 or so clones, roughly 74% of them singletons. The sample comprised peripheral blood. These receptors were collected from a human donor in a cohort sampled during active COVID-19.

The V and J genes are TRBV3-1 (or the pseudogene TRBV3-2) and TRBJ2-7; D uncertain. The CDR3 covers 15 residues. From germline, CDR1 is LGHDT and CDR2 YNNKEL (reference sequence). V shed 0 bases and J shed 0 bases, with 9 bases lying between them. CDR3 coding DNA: TGTGCCAGCAGCCAAGAGAACATCCCCTCCTACGAGCAGTACTTC. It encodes CASSQENIPSYEQYF.

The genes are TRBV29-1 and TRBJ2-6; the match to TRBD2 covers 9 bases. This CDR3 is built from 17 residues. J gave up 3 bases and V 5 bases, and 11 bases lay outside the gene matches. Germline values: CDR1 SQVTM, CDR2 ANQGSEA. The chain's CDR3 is CSVKVSGSVGGANVLTF. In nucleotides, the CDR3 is TGCAGCGTTAAGGTTAGCGGGAGTGTTGGTGGGGCCAACGTCCTGACTTTC.

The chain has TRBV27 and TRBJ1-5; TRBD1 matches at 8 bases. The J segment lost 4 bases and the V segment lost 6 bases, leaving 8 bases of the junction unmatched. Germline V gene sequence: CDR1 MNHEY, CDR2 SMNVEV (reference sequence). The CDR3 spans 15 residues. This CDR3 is CASRIRTGLNQPQHF. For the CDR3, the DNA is TGTGCCAGCAGAATCCGGACAGGGCTGAATCAGCCCCAGCATTTT.

The CDR3 is CATSPPGQPNQPQHF. In nucleotides, the CDR3 is TGTGCCACCTCTCCGCCGGGACAGCCTAATCAGCCCCAGCATTTT. The gene calls are TRBV6-5 and TRBJ1-5; 7 nucleotides line up with TRBD1. The CDR3 is made up of 15 amino acids. Germline V gene data show CDR1 as MNHEY and CDR2 as SVGAGI. The V gene end was trimmed by 10 bases and the J gene end by 4 bases; junction bases not matched to a gene: 13.

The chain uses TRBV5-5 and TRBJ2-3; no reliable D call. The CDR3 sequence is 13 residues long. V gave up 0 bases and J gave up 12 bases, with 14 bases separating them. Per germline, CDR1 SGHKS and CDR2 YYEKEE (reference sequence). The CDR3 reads CASSLVLLGPQYF. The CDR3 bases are TGTGCCAGCAGCTTGGTCCTCCTGGGCCCTCAGTATTTT. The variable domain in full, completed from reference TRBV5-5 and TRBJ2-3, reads DAGVTQSPTHLIKTRGQQVTLRCSPISGHKSVSWYQQVLGQGPQFIFQYYEKEERGRGNFPDRFSARQFPNYSSELNVNALLLGDSALYLCASSLVLLGPQYFGPGTRLTVL.

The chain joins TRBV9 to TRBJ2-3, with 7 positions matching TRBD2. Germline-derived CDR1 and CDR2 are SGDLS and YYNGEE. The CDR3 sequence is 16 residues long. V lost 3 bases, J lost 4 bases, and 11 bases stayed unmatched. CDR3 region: CASSASGFRSADTQYF. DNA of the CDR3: TGTGCCAGCAGCGCTAGCGGATTCAGGTCGGCAGATACGCAGTATTTT.

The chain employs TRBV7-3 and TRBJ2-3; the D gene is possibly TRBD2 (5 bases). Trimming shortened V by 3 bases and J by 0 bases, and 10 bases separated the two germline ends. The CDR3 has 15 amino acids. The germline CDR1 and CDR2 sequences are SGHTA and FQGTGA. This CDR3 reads CASSLRAGSTDTQYF. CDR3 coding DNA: TGTGCCAGCAGCTTGAGGGCAGGTAGCACAGATACGCAGTATTTT. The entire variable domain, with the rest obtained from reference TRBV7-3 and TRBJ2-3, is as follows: GAGVSQTPSNKVTEKGKYVELRCDPISGHTALYWYRQSLGQGPEFLIYFQGTGAADDSGLPNDRFFAVRPEGSVSTLKIQRTERGDSAVYLCASSLRAGSTDTQYFGPGTRLTVL.

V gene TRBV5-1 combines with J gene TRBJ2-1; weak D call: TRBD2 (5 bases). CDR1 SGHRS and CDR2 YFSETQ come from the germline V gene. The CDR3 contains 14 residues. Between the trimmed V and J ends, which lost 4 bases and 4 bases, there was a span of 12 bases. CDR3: CASSDPSGYNEQFF. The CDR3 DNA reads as TGCGCCAGCAGCGATCCCAGCGGTTACAATGAGCAGTTCTTC.

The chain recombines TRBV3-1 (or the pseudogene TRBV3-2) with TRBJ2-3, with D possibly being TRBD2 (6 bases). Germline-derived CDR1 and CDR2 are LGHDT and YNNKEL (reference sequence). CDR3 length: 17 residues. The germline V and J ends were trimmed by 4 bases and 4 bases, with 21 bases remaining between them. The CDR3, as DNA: TGTGCCAGCAGCCCCCTTCCTAGCGTCAGAAGGGCAGATACGCAGTATTTT. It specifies CASSPLPSVRRADTQYF.

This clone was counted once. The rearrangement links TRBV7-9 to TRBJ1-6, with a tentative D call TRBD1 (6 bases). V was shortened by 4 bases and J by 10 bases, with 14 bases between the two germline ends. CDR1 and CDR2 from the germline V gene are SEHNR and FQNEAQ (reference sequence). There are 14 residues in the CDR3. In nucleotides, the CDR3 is TGTGCCAGCAGCTATGGACAGTTGGGATCACCCCTCCACTTT. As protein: CASSYGQLGSPLHF.

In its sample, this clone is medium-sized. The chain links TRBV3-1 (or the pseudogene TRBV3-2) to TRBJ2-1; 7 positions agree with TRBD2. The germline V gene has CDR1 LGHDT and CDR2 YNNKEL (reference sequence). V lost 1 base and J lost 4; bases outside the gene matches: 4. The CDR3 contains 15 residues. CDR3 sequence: CASSQGAGAYNEQFF. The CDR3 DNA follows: TGTGCCAGCAGCCAAGGGGCGGGAGCTTACAATGAGCAGTTCTTC.

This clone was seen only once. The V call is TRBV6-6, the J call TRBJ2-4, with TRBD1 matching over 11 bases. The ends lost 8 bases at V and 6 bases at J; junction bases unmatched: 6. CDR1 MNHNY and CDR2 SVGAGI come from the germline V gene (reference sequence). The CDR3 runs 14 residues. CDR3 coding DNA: TGTGCCAGCCACAGGGGACAGGGGGTAAACATTCAGTACTTC. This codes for CASHRGQGVNIQYF.

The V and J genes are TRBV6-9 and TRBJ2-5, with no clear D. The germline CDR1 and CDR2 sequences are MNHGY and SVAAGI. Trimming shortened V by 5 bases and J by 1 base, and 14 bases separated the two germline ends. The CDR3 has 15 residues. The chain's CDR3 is CASSRESRSQETQYF. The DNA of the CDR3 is TGTGCCAGCAGTCGAGAATCCCGGAGCCAAGAGACCCAGTACTTC.

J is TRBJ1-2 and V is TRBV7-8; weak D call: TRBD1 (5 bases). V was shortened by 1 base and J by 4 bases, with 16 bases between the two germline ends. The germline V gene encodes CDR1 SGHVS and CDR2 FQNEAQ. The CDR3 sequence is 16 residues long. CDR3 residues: CASSLGGLPNRYGYTF. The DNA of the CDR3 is TGTGCCAGCAGCTTAGGGGGACTTCCCAACCGCTATGGCTACACCTTC.

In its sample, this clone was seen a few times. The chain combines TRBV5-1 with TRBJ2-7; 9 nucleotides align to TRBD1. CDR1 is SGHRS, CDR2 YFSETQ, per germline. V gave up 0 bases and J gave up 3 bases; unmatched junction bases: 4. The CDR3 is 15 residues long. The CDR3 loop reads CASSLEGTGIYEQYF. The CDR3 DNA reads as TGCGCCAGCAGCTTGGAAGGGACAGGGATCTACGAGCAGTACTTC.

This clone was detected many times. CDR3 coding DNA: TGTGCCAGCTCACAGGGACTAGCGGGGGTGGTCGAGCAGTACTTC. Its protein is CASSQGLAGVVEQYF. The chain joins TRBV18 to TRBJ2-7, with TRBD2 identical over 14 bases. Per the germline V gene, CDR1 is KGHSH and CDR2 is LQKENI. The CDR3 totals 15 residues. V gave up 4 bases and J gave up 6 bases; unmatched junction bases: 5.

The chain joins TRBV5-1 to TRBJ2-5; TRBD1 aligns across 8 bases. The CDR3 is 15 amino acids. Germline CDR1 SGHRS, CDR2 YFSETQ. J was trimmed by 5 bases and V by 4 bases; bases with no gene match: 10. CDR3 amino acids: CASSPGTGVGETQYF. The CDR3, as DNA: TGCGCCAGCAGCCCTGGGACAGGCGTCGGGGAGACCCAGTACTTC.

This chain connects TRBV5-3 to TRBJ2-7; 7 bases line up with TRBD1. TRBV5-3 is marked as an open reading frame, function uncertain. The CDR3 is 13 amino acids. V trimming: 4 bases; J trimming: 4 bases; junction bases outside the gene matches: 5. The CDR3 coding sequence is TGTGCCAGAAGCGAGACAGGGCATTACGAGCAGTACTTC. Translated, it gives CARSETGHYEQYF.